This is a list of T cell receptor beta chains from one sample in a study of metastatic and nonmetastatic thyroid tumors. TCRdb called clones again from the PCR reads with MiXCR. The profile covers roughly 16,000 clones, with about 26% appearing a single time and roughly a tenth taken by the ten largest. The material sequenced was adjacent normal tissue. Receptors originate from a female donor with papillary thyroid cancer or a benign thyroid nodule (not recorded which). Some clones in this sample may be carry-over from other donors' samples. Both conserved end residues are part of each CDR3. A D gene is named only where the DNA matches it firmly. Only part of the rows carry a size: once, few, many, or a class if the clone is expanded.

14,TRBV7-2,TRBJ1-2,-,TRBD1,CASSLGTGGYGYTF,TGTGCCAGCAGCTTAGGGACAGGGGGGTATGGCTACACCTTC
15,TRBV7-3,TRBJ2-3,-,-,CASSRVPGDTDTQYF,TGTGCCAGCAGCCGAGTGCCGGGAGACACAGATACGCAGTATTTT
17,TRBV27,TRBJ1-2,-,-,CASSLYAPGSGNYGYTF,TGTGCCAGCAGTTTATACGCTCCGGGGTCAGGGAACTATGGCTACACCTTC
14,TRBV6-1,TRBJ2-7,few,-,CATKGGPFSYEQYF,TGTGCCACCAAGGGGGGCCCATTCTCCTACGAGCAGTACTTC
13,TRBV19,TRBJ1-2,few,-,CASGPRGAGGYTF,TGTGCCAGTGGCCCCAGGGGCGCGGGAGGCTACACCTTC
13,TRBV27,TRBJ2-7,few,-,CASSPTEINEQYF,TGTGCCAGCAGTCCAACGGAGATCAACGAGCAGTACTTC
16,TRBV12-3/TRBV12-4,TRBJ1-3,few,-,CASSFGGPSSGNTIYF,TGTGCCAGCAGTTTCGGAGGCCCCAGCTCTGGAAACACCATATATTTT
14,TRBV11-3,TRBJ1-3,-,-,CASRPGLSGNTIYF,TGTGCCAGCAGACCGGGCCTCTCTGGAAACACCATATATTTT
13,TRBV15,TRBJ2-7,few,-,CATSRDLTYEQYF,TGTGCCACCAGCAGAGACCTAACATACGAGCAGTACTTC
14,TRBV19,TRBJ2-3,few,TRBD2,CATSSSGNTDTQYF,TGTGCCACCAGTTCTAGCGGGAACACAGATACGCAGTATTTT
14,TRBV4-3,TRBJ2-1,-,TRBD2,CASSQGTSHNEQFF,TGCGCCAGCAGCCAAGGGACTAGTCACAATGAGCAGTTCTTC
13,TRBV11-3,TRBJ1-5,-,-,CASSLGTNQPQHF,TGTGCCAGCAGCTTAGGGACAAATCAGCCCCAGCATTTT
13,TRBV19,TRBJ1-5,-,-,CASSMWGDQPQHF,TGTGCCAGTAGTATGTGGGGCGATCAGCCCCAGCATTTT
18,TRBV5-1,TRBJ2-7,-,TRBD2,CASSFGGASGRIGYEQYF,TGCGCCAGCAGCTTTGGTGGGGCTAGCGGGAGAATTGGATACGAGCAGTACTTC
15,TRBV9,TRBJ2-7,few,TRBD2,CASSRGLGLSYEQYF,TGTGCCAGCTCCAGGGGACTAGGCCTCTCCTACGAGCAGTACTTC
15,TRBV28,TRBJ2-7,few,TRBD1,CASSIPGTGVYEQYF,TGTGCCAGCAGTATTCCCGGGACAGGGGTTTACGAGCAGTACTTC
15,TRBV2,TRBJ2-7,-,-,CASSEGAGWGYEQYF,TGTGCCAGCAGCGAAGGGGCGGGATGGGGCTACGAGCAGTACTTC
13,TRBV6-1,TRBJ1-2,large,-,CASSEETGYGYTF,TGTGCCAGCAGTGAAGAGACAGGATATGGCTACACCTTC
16,TRBV11-2,TRBJ2-7,few,-,CASSFILAGPHYEQYF,TGTGCCAGCAGCTTTATTTTGGCGGGACCTCACTACGAGCAGTACTTC
14,TRBV30,TRBJ1-5,-,-,CAWSVSGYNQPQHF,TGTGCCTGGAGTGTATCGGGGTATAATCAGCCCCAGCATTTT
12,TRBV20-1,TRBJ2-2,-,-,CSASEGTGELFF,TGCAGTGCTAGTGAGGGGACCGGGGAGCTGTTTTTT
15,TRBV28,TRBJ1-2,few,-,CASSDSLRDVAGYTF,TGTGCCAGCAGTGACTCCTTGAGGGATGTCGCTGGCTACACCTTC
16,TRBV6-5,TRBJ2-1,-,-,CASSYSMARGYNEQFF,TGTGCCAGCAGTTACTCGATGGCACGAGGCTACAATGAGCAGTTCTTC
16,TRBV11-2,TRBJ2-7,-,-,CASSLGAGVISYEQYF,TGTGCCAGCAGCTTAGGGGCAGGCGTCATCTCCTACGAGCAGTACTTC
15,TRBV10-3,TRBJ2-4,few,-,CAISLGPLSKNIQYF,TGTGCCATCAGCTTGGGACCGTTATCCAAAAACATTCAGTACTTC
15,TRBV19,TRBJ2-1,-,-,CASSDGPSRSNEQFF,TGTGCCAGTAGTGACGGACCATCCCGATCCAATGAGCAGTTCTTC
13,TRBV7-2,TRBJ1-1,-,-,CASSLVGKSAAFF,TGTGCCAGCAGCTTAGTGGGGAAGAGTGCAGCTTTCTTT
11,TRBV6-2/TRBV6-3,TRBJ2-5,few,-,CASNSVETQYF,TGTGCCAGCAATAGTGTGGAGACCCAGTACTTC
14,TRBV19,TRBJ2-2,few,-,CASTFGGFTGELFF,TGTGCCAGTACCTTTGGGGGTTTCACCGGGGAGCTGTTTTTT
17,TRBV5-1,TRBJ1-6,-,-,CASSLAVSSTYNSPLHF,TGCGCCAGCAGCTTGGCCGTGTCGAGCACCTATAATTCACCCCTCCACTTT
14,TRBV9,TRBJ1-6,-,TRBD1,CASSAQTGGSPLHF,TGTGCCAGCAGCGCCCAGACAGGGGGTTCACCCCTCCACTTT
14,TRBV11-3,TRBJ2-2,-,-,CASSTPRYTGELFF,TGTGCCAGCAGCACGCCGCGGTACACAGGGGAGCTGTTTTTT
16,TRBV11-2,TRBJ2-7,once,TRBD2,CASSPPGLALVHEQYF,TGTGCCAGCAGCCCTCCCGGACTAGCTCTTGTCCACGAGCAGTACTTC
15,TRBV5-1,TRBJ2-2,-,-,CASTMQRDNTGDLFF,TGCGCCAGCACTATGCAGAGAGACAACACCGGGGATCTTTTTTTT
15,TRBV11-2,TRBJ2-3,-,-,CASSLVGTRTDTQYF,TGTGCCAGCAGCTTAGTGGGGACACGCACAGATACGCAGTATTTT
14,TRBV20-1,TRBJ2-7,-,-,CSAGGTVYHYEQYF,TGCAGTGCTGGAGGGACAGTTTACCACTACGAGCAGTACTTC
13,TRBV7-6,TRBJ1-2,-,-,CASSGDSYYGYTF,TGTGCCAGCAGTGGAGACAGCTACTATGGCTACACCTTC
13,TRBV28,TRBJ1-5,-,-,CASSRDFNQPQHF,TGTGCCAGCAGTAGGGACTTCAATCAGCCCCAGCATTTT
13,TRBV3-1,TRBJ1-1,-,-,CASSPLMNTEAFF,TGTGCCAGCAGCCCCCTGATGAACACTGAAGCTTTCTTT
15,TRBV27,TRBJ2-7,-,-,CASAPGQWSSYEQYF,TGTGCCAGCGCCCCTGGACAGTGGTCCTCCTACGAGCAGTACTTC
19,TRBV21-1,TRBJ2-1,-,-,CASSPKLGQGRIGSNEQFF,TGTGCCAGCAGCCCTAAACTCGGACAGGGTAGAATTGGTTCCAATGAGCAGTTCTTC
21,TRBV6-4,TRBJ2-7,-,TRBD2,CASSPSGGKTSGYDQIYGQYF,TGTGCCAGCAGTCCATCAGGGGGAAAGACTAGCGGCTATGACCAAATTTACGGGCAGTACTTC
13,TRBV27,TRBJ2-1,few,-,CASSLTGSNEQFF,TGTGCCAGCAGTTTAACAGGGTCAAATGAGCAGTTCTTC
15,TRBV12-3/TRBV12-4,TRBJ2-7,few,-,CASSSGTAFSYEQYF,TGTGCCAGCAGTTCGGGGACTGCCTTCTCCTACGAGCAGTACTTC
12,TRBV11-3,TRBJ2-1,few,-,CASSLVPDEQFF,TGTGCCAGCAGCTTAGTTCCAGACGAGCAGTTCTTC
14,TRBV30,TRBJ1-1,many,-,CAWSVALGGDNDFF,TGTGCCTGGAGTGTAGCCCTAGGTGGCGATAATGATTTCTTT
15,TRBV5-8,TRBJ1-4,-,-,CASSPGRGRKEKLFF,TGTGCCAGCAGCCCGGGGAGGGGACGGAAGGAAAAACTGTTTTTT
16,TRBV11-2,TRBJ2-1,few,TRBD2,CASSLGSVAGINEQFF,TGTGCCAGCAGCCTCGGTTCCGTAGCGGGGATTAATGAGCAGTTCTTC
17,TRBV6-1,TRBJ1-5,few,TRBD1,CASSDESGTGTNQPQHF,TGTGCCAGCAGTGATGAATCCGGGACAGGGACCAATCAGCCCCAGCATTTT
14,TRBV20-1,TRBJ2-7,few,TRBD2,CSAGLAGDSYEQYF,TGCAGTGCGGGACTAGCGGGAGACTCCTACGAGCAGTACTTC
15,TRBV20-1,TRBJ2-3,-,TRBD2,CSAASGRLSTDTQYF,TGCAGTGCTGCTAGCGGGAGGCTCAGCACAGATACGCAGTATTTT
12,TRBV6-5,TRBJ2-7,few,-,CASSYSPDGQYF,TGTGCCAGCAGTTACTCACCGGATGGGCAGTACTTC